This TCR beta chain derives from a study of blood T cell repertoires in COVID-19. Turning to the study itself: Acute and convalescent COVID-19 specimens originated in the United States, Italy and Spain. PBMCs, B-cell-depleted T cells, or T cells were the source of the cDNA or gDNA that made up the material.

CDR3 length: 14 residues. From germline, CDR1 is SGHVS and CDR2 FQNEAQ. Trimming at V came to 5 bases and at J to 3 bases, leaving 3 bases not matched to a gene. Original methodology: It was from reference gene primer amplification that nucleated cell counts were estimated. The table came from immunoSEQ multiplex PCR; TCRdb's copy has only in-frame clones and leaves some out. V, J and clone size are taken as reported in that table, and D and trimming were inferred from the DNA itself. Of 100,000 to 120,000 clones in the sample, about three quarters are singletons; the top ten hold under 20%. This TCR was sampled from a woman over 75 with active or convalescent COVID-19. The chain carries TRBV7-8 and TRBJ2-5; 10 nucleotides agree with TRBD2. Source material: peripheral blood. The CDR3 protein is CASSMLAGEETQYF. In DNA form, the CDR3 reads TGTGCCAGCAGCATGCTAGCGGGAGAAGAGACCCAGTACTTC.